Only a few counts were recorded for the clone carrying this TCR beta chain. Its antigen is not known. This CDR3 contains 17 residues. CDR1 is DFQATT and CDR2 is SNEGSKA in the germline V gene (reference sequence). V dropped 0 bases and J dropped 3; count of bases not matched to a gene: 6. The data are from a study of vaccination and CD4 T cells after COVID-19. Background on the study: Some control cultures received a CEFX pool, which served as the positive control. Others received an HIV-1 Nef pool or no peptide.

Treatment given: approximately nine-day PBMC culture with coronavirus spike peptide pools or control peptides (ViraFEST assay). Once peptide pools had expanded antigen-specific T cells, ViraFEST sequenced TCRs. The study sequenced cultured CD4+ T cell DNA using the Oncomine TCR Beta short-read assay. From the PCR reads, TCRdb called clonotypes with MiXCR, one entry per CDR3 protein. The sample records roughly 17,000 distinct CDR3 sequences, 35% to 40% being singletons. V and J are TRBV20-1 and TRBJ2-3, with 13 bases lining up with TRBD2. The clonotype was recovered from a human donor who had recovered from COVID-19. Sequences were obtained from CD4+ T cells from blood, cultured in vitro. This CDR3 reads CSARDSRTSGSTDTQYF. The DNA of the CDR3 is TGCAGTGCTAGAGACTCCCGGACTAGCGGGAGTACAGATACGCAGTATTTT.